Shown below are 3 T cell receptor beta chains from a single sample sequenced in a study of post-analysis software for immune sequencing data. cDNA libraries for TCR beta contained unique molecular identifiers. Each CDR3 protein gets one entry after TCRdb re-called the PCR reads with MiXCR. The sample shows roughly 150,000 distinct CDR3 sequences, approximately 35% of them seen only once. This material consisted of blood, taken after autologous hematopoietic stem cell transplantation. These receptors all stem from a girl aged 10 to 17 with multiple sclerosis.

This CDR3 is CASSQSRFGGPSYEQYF. The CDR3 nucleotides read TGCGCCAGCAGCCAAAGCCGTTTCGGGGGGCCCTCCTACGAGCAGTACTTC. This chain joins TRBV4-3 and TRBJ2-7; a weak D match, TRBD2 (7 bases). Germline values: CDR1 LGHNA, CDR2 YSLEER. The CDR3 is 17 amino acids. Trimming pared 2 bases from V and 0 bases from J, leaving 17 bases between.

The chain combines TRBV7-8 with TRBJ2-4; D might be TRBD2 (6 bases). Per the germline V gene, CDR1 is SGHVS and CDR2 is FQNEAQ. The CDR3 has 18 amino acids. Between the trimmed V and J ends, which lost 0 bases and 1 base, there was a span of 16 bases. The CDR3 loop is CASSLAWGASVAKNIQYF. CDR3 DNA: TGTGCCAGCAGCTTAGCTTGGGGCGCTAGCGTGGCCAAAAACATTCAGTACTTC.

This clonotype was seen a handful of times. The CDR3 sequence is CACISSGRAREQYF. As DNA, the CDR3 is TGTGCCTGCATCTCTAGCGGGAGGGCCCGCGAGCAGTACTTC. The chain recombines TRBV30 with TRBJ2-7, with 12 bases that match TRBD2. The CDR3 covers 14 residues. The V gene's germline CDR1 is GTSNPN and CDR2 SVGIG (reference sequence). J was trimmed by 6 bases and V by 6 bases; bases with no gene match: 9.